This T cell receptor beta chain was sequenced during a study of blood T cells in healthy people across ages. The CDR3 extends over 12 amino acids. From germline, CDR1 is WNHNN and CDR2 SYGVQD (reference sequence). Deletions cut 4 bases from V and 6 bases from J, with 10 bases between. In its sample, this clonotype was seen a few times. Its antigen is unknown. Study conclusions and caveats: It was the long-lived donors that had more naive CD4+ cells and higher diversity than aged donors.

Researchers collected 9.5 to 10 milliliters of peripheral blood from every single donor. Next came a second PCR, run for about 6 to 12 cycles, which used a sample-barcoded 5' primer along with a J-beta primer mix. In TCRdb, the 5' RACE reads were re-called with MiXCR into one record per CDR3 protein. The sample lists roughly 2 million distinct CDR3 sequences, around half occurring once. This chain joins TRBV10-1 and TRBJ2-7; D uncertain. This sequence originates from a woman between 40 and 50 years old in good health. The sample taken for sequencing was blood. The CDR3 loop reads CASSGRVTEQYF. CDR3 DNA: TGCGCCAGCAGTGGTCGAGTTACCGAGCAGTACTTC.